The sequence of this T cell receptor beta chain was determined in a study of CD8 T cells in ankylosing spondylitis. One entry per CDR3 protein results from TCRdb running MiXCR on the 5' RACE reads. The sample includes around 250,000 distinct CDR3 sequences, roughly 10% of them seen just once. Findings and caveats of the study: In ankylosing spondylitis blood, a motif of roughly eight highly homologous TCR beta variants appeared characteristic. Reactive arthritis synovial fluid and blood previously showed some of these motif variants.

Details on this clonotype: Its antigen is currently unknown.

The source is a male donor with ankylosing spondylitis or in good health (not recorded which). The sequencing input was blood, either unsorted or a sorted T cell fraction (not recorded which).

CDR3 sequence: CASSLPGRPGREQFF. DNA of the CDR3: TGTGCCAGCAGCCTCCCAGGGAGGCCGGGTAGGGAGCAGTTCTTC. The gene calls are TRBV7-2 and TRBJ2-1; D is perhaps TRBD2 (6 bases). Trimming took off 5 bases at V and 10 bases at J, with 21 bases between the two ends. This CDR3 has 15 amino acids. Looked up from germline, CDR1 is SGHTA and CDR2 is FQGNSA. Supplemented by reference TRBV7-2 and TRBJ2-1, the full variable domain reads GAGVSQSPSNKVTEKGKDVELRCDPISGHTALYWYRQSLGQGLEFLIYFQGNSAPDKSGLPSDRFSAERTGGSVSTLTIQRTQQEDSAVYLCASSLPGRPGREQFFGPGTRLTVL.